This T cell receptor (beta chain) was recorded in a study of T cell repertoires in cytomegalovirus infection. Study information: HLA-B-restricted CMV epitopes that are well studied were used alongside recently identified HLA-C-restricted ones. Both CMV infection and a matching HLA type were indicated by public TCR beta signatures. Points from the study as a whole: Using cumulative public TCR beta family frequency, the authors identified those who carried CMV together with the relevant HLA. The ex vivo response was dominated by HLA-C-restricted CMV-specific TCR beta clonotypes.

CDR1 is MDHEN, CDR2 SYDVKM, per germline. V shed 5 bases, J shed 6 bases, and the junction held 22 bases outside the gene matches. This CDR3 contains 19 residues. Each CDR3 protein is one row after TCRdb ran MiXCR on the reads. The sample shows 700,000 to 950,000 distinct CDR3 sequences, approximately 32% of them seen only once. This clonotype was counted many times. Antigen unknown. This clonotype was sampled from a human donor in good health (CMV status not recorded). Some clones in this sample may be carry-over from other donors' samples. The input for sequencing was cultured CD8+ T cells from PBMCs, taken from culture after CMV antigen stimulation. The chain couples TRBV28 to TRBJ1-2; 9 bases match TRBD1. The CDR3 sequence is CASSTDRGINRGRRHGYTF. CDR3 coding DNA: TGTGCCAGCAGTACAGACCGGGGGATCAACAGGGGGCGCCGGCATGGCTACACCTTC.